This T cell receptor (beta chain) appears in the sequencing data of a study of identical twins (TCRdb year 2016). A note on the overall study: To test whether fetal clonotypes persist, this study deep-sequenced TCR alpha and beta repertoires from monozygotic twins, from unrelated adults of various ages, and from cord blood. Replicate twin experiments were performed at different times using different library preparation protocols to rule out contamination.

The CDR3 sequence holds 15 residues, the cysteine and phenylalanine included. This entry keeps only the CDR3 DNA: 45 bases, framed from base 1. CDR1 and CDR2 are drawn from the germline V gene (reference sequence): DFQATT, SNEGSKA. V is cut by 6 bases and J by 4 bases, and the space between the germline ends is 20 bases. Every donor in the study was a healthy Caucasian. The twin cohort comprised three pairs of female monozygotic twins, all aged roughly 18 to 30 years. RNA for TCR libraries was isolated from peripheral blood mononuclear cells. This clonotype was observed a handful of times. The target of this receptor is not known. Per-base quality was not reported, and no clone a single base away is much larger than it. What the research found in general, with its limitations: Invariant T cells such as MAIT and iNKT could partly confound zero-insertion analyses, although diverse VJ usage argued against such confounding for most clonotypes. A weaker excess of twin sharing was found in beta out-of-frame sequences because the signal-to-noise ratio was lowered by fewer shared sequences. Compared with coincidental sharing between unrelated individuals, an excess of low generation-probability sequences was observed among out-of-frame TCR alpha sequences shared between twins. Recombination models systematically underestimated out-of-frame TCR alpha sharing in monozygotic twins but agreed with sharing between unrelated individuals. Abundant cord blood beta clonotypes carried fewer insertions; young adult naive repertoires showed a weaker similar trend, while memory repertoires showed none. Conclusions relied on cross-sectional statistical analysis, since the same donors could not be followed over many years.

Preparation of the library involved 5' RACE. The listed sequencing device is Illumina HiSeq 2000. Template switching added a universal primer binding site, and the final cDNA carried a unique molecular identifier that allowed TCR cDNA molecules to be counted accurately. First-strand cDNA for TCR alpha and beta chains was synthesized from specific primers in the conserved constant-segment region. To control for contamination, each cDNA library was double barcoded with a SMART-Mk sample barcode plus Illumina barcodes. TruSeq adapter sequences, together with Illumina sample barcodes, were added in two successive PCR steps. Sequencing of the TCR alpha and beta cDNA libraries was done on the Illumina HiSeq platform using custom primers. In the paper's pipeline: Raw reads were processed with MiGEC to extract unique molecular identifiers, and MiXCR was used to determine CDR3 positions. For each individual, recombination models were inferred using an EM algorithm with the repgenHMM and IGoR tools. The tcR package in R was used for shared clonotype analysis, with sharing normalized by the product of cloneset sizes. To study raw recombination without the effects of thymic and clonal selection, out-of-frame nonproductive sequences were analyzed. TCRdb reran the public reads through fastp at Q25 and MiXCR, keeping productive beta chains. Entries are consolidated by CDR3 protein sequence, retaining the most common genes and DNA. The V and J calls and clone size are TCRdb's, not the authors'. The sample has nearly 900,000 distinct CDR3 sequences on record, more than 9% of them singletons. In total, the top ten clones hold about 1.5% of the sample.

Separately, the same data were catalogued under a study of yellow fever vaccine responses in identical twins. The second study's authors report: According to the authors, in identical twins the way T cells responded to vaccination appeared partly convergent and partly personalized. In the study, vaccine-responding T cell clones were precisely tracked in identical twins.

The chain joins TRBV20-1 to TRBJ2-3; TRBD1 is possibly the D segment (5 matching bases). This clonotype originated in a young woman in good health. Source material: PBMCs. The bases read TGCAGTGCGACCCCCAGCAGGGCTGTGGCAGATACGCAGTATTTT. This is translated as CSATPSRAVADTQYF.